The 14 T cell receptor beta chains below were found in one sample sequenced in a study of OX40 agonist ivuxolimab in advanced cancers. Profiled with immunoSEQ multiplex PCR; TCRdb holds only in-frame clones, not every one. The sample lists 40,000 to 60,000 clones, more than 75% occurring once. Material: CD4+ or CD8+ T cells sorted from blood, obtained in a trial of the OX40 agonist ivuxolimab. The source is an adult with an advanced solid tumor such as melanoma, head and neck, liver or kidney cancer.

This clone was observed once. The gene calls are TRBV4-2 and TRBJ2-1; possible D gene TRBD2, 5 bases. Germline CDR1 LGHNA, CDR2 YNFKEQ. The V and J ends lost 0 bases and 3 bases respectively, with 9 bases between them. This CDR3 has 15 amino acids. The CDR3 loop reads CASSQDGLDYNEQFF. The CDR3 DNA reads as TGTGCCAGCAGCCAAGATGGACTGGACTACAATGAGCAGTTCTTC.

This clone was seen more than once but under ten times. In DNA form, the CDR3 reads TGTGCCAGCAGCCGCCGGTCACAGGGGGATTTTGAAAAACTGTTTTTT. Translation: CASSRRSQGDFEKLFF. The chain has TRBV7-2 and TRBJ1-4; 8 positions match TRBD1. The trim removed 5 bases at V and 7 bases at J, leaving 12 bases unmatched. Germline loops: CDR1 SGHTA, CDR2 FQGNSA. CDR3 size: 16 residues.

The chain couples TRBV29-1 to TRBJ2-5; D is possibly TRBD1 (5 bases). This CDR3 is 12 amino acids long. Per the germline V gene, CDR1 is SQVTM and CDR2 is ANQGSEA. V was shortened by 6 bases and J by 4 bases, with 12 bases between the two germline ends. The CDR3 spells CSVGPQGETQYF. The CDR3, as DNA: TGCAGCGTCGGGCCTCAGGGAGAGACCCAGTACTTC.

The genes are TRBV5-1 and TRBJ2-7; 9 bases line up with TRBD1. The CDR3 contains 17 residues. Trimming removed 1 base from V and 2 bases from J; junction bases left unmatched: 10. Germline V gives CDR1 SGHRS, CDR2 YFSETQ. CDR3 nucleotide sequence: TGCGCCAGCAGCTTGCACCTACAGGGGGCGCGGACCTACGAGCAGTACTTC. The encoded protein is CASSLHLQGARTYEQYF.

The genes are TRBV21-1 and TRBJ2-1. TRBV21-1 constitutes a pseudogene. The CDR3 is 12 residues long. CDR3 sequence reads: CASSRRLGEQFF. For the CDR3, the DNA is TGTGCCAGCAGTAGGAGATTGGGGGAGCAGTTCTTC.

The chain combines TRBV5-4 with TRBJ2-1; D might be TRBD2 (6 bases). Trimming cost V 5 bases and J 8 bases, with 17 bases left between them. Per the germline V gene, CDR1 is SGHNT and CDR2 is YYREEE (reference sequence). This CDR3 spans 14 amino acids. CDR3 in amino acids: CASSRDFSHDEQFF. The CDR3 nucleotides are TGTGCCAGCAGTAGGGACTTCTCGCACGATGAGCAGTTCTTC.

J is TRBJ2-1 and V is TRBV19; 10 nucleotides agree with TRBD1. CDR1 is LNHDA, CDR2 SQIVND, per germline (reference sequence). This CDR3 has 15 residues. With V trimmed by 0 bases and J by 14 bases, 10 bases remained unmatched. The CDR3 DNA is TGTGCCAGTAGTATAGATGCCCCCGGGACAGGGGTCGAGTTCTTC. Encoded protein: CASSIDAPGTGVEFF.

The V and J genes are TRBV18 and TRBJ1-1, with 11 bases aligning to TRBD1. V shed 5 bases and J 11 bases; nucleotides not matched to a gene: 7. CDR1 is KGHSH and CDR2 is LQKENI in the germline V gene. CDR3 size: 13 residues. In DNA, the CDR3 is TGTGCCAGCTCAATGGACAGGGGGCCTAGTGCTTTCTTT. Amino acid sequence: CASSMDRGPSAFF.

The chain couples TRBV9 to TRBJ1-3; D gene uncertain. The CDR3 has 15 amino acids. Trimming left V 3 bases short and J 3 bases short, with 13 bases between. Germline values: CDR1 SGDLS, CDR2 YYNGEE. The CDR3 nucleotides are TGTGCCAGCAGCGGCCACGGGGATTTTGGAAACACCATATATTTT. Translation: CASSGHGDFGNTIYF.

This chain joins TRBV7-3 and TRBJ1-4; D might be TRBD1 (5 bases). Germline values: CDR1 SGHTA, CDR2 FQGTGA. The CDR3 covers 13 residues. V was shortened by 6 bases and J by 5 bases, with 10 bases between the two germline ends. In nucleotides, the CDR3 is TGTGCCAGCAGTTTGGGGACCAATGAAAAACTGTTTTTT. It encodes CASSLGTNEKLFF. The full variable domain, completed using reference TRBV7-3 and TRBJ1-4, is GAGVSQTPSNKVTEKGKYVELRCDPISGHTALYWYRQSLGQGPEFLIYFQGTGAADDSGLPNDRFFAVRPEGSVSTLKIQRTERGDSAVYLCASSLGTNEKLFFGSGTQLSVL.

The V call is TRBV5-1, the J call TRBJ2-3, with 9 positions matching TRBD1. CDR3 length: 15 amino acids. V shed 6 bases, J shed 5 bases, and the junction held 10 bases outside the gene matches. The germline V gene has CDR1 SGHRS and CDR2 YFSETQ. CDR3 in DNA: TGCGCCAGCAACCCGGGGGACAGGGAGAGAGATACGCAGTATTTT. It yields the protein CASNPGDRERDTQYF.

V usage is TRBV7-9 and J usage is TRBJ1-6; TRBD1 matches 7 bases. Germline-derived CDR1 and CDR2 are SEHNR and FQNEAQ (reference sequence). The CDR3 runs 16 residues. V was pared by 1 base and J by 10 bases, with 10 bases of the junction left unmatched. This chain's CDR3 is CASSLGGTVRSSPLHF. In DNA form, the CDR3 reads TGTGCCAGCAGCTTAGGGGGGACAGTGAGGAGCTCACCCCTCCACTTT.

The CDR3 sequence is CASSLGVVAGVGGELFF. The DNA of the CDR3 is TGCGCCAGCAGCTTGGGGGTAGTAGCGGGAGTCGGCGGGGAGCTGTTTTTT. The J gene is TRBJ2-2, the V gene TRBV5-1; the match to TRBD2 covers 9 bases. The CDR3 has 17 residues. Germline loops: CDR1 SGHRS, CDR2 YFSETQ. V lost 0 bases to trimming and J lost 7 bases; unmatched junction nucleotides: 10.

The rearrangement joins TRBV2 to TRBJ1-2, with D hard to call. The length of the CDR3 is 14 residues. The germline CDR1 and CDR2 sequences are SNHLY and FYNNEI. V was pared by 5 bases and J by 1 base, with 11 bases between. CDR3 amino acids: CASSPQNFNYGYTF. CDR3 sequence (DNA): TGTGCCAGCAGTCCCCAGAACTTTAACTATGGCTACACCTTC.